This T cell receptor beta chain was retrieved from a study of graft-versus-host responses after intestinal transplantation. Graft tissue was processed to release intraepithelial and lamina propria lymphocytes. The CDR3 extends over 15 amino acids. V was clipped by 1 base and J by 2 bases; unmatched bases: 5. Germline-derived CDR1 and CDR2 are SGHDN and FVKESK. Repertoires were generated with immunoSEQ multiplex PCR, while TCRdb's copy carries only in-frame clones and drops some. The sample records about 19,000 clones, roughly 78% being singletons. This specimen consisted of ileum tissue, obtained about 20 days after intestinal transplant. The origin of this receptor is a human patient who received an intestinal transplant, so some T cells may come from the graft donor. The V call is TRBV14, the J call TRBJ2-7, with 7 bases lining up with TRBD1. The CDR3 here is CASSQARTGPYEQYF. The CDR3 DNA is TGTGCCAGCAGCCAAGCCCGGACAGGCCCCTACGAGCAGTACTTC.